The entry that follows covers one TCR beta chain sequence. Its antigen is unidentified. Amplification yielded TCR beta CDR3 regions, with RNA transcripts as the source. When the TCR CDR3 underwent first-round RT-PCR, the HTBI primer set was used. Using its own MiXCR run on the multiplex PCR reads, TCRdb lists one record per CDR3 protein. This table holds about 520,000 distinct CDR3 sequences, roughly a quarter found once. Patients having uncontrolled infection, another autoimmune disease, pregnancy or lactation were not included. PBMCs stemmed from 10 ml fresh peripheral blood. This entry comes from a study of T cells in Graves' hyperthyroidism and ophthalmopathy. Study results and caveats: Most clonotypes expanded in the thyroid (above 0.001) were also present in blood.

The CDR3 totals 12 residues. The ends lost 0 bases at V and 10 bases at J; junction bases unmatched: 6. CDR1 DFQATT and CDR2 SNEGSKA come from the germline V gene (reference sequence). The gene calls are TRBV20-1 and TRBJ2-7; 7 positions match TRBD1. The sequence was obtained from a woman aged 30 to 39 with Graves' ophthalmopathy. Sequencing input: blood. CDR3: CSAREPRTGQYF. CDR3 DNA: TGCAGTGCTAGAGAACCTAGGACAGGACAGTACTTC.